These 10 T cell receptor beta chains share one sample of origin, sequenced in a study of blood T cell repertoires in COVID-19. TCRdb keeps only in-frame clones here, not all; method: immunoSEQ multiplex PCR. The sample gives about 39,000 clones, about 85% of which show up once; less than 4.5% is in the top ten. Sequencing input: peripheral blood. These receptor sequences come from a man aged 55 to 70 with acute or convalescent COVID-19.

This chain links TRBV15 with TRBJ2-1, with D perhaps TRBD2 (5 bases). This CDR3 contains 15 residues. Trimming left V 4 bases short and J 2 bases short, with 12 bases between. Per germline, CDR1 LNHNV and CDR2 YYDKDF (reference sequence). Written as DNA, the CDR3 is TGTGCCACCAGCAAGGAGACTAACCCCTACAATGAGCAGTTCTTC. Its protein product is CATSKETNPYNEQFF.

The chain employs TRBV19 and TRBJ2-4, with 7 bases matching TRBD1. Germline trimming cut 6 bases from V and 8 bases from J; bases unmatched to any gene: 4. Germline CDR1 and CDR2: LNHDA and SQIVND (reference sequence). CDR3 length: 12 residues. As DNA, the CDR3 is TGTGCCAGTAGGACAACAGGGGACATTCAGTACTTC. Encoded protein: CASRTTGDIQYF.

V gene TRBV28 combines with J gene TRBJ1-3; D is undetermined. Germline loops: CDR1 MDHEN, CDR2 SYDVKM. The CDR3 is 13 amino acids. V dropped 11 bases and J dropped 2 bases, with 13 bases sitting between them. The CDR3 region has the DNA TGTGCCCACGCGGAAGGAACTGGAAACACCATATATTTT. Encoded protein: CAHAEGTGNTIYF.

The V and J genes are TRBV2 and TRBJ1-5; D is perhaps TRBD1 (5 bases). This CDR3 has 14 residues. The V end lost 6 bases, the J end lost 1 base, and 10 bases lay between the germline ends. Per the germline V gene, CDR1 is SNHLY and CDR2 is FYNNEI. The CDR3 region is CASRDPGSNQPQHF. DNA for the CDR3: TGTGCCAGCAGGGATCCAGGGAGCAATCAGCCCCAGCATTTT.

CDR3 sequence: CAWSTGAAYEQYF. The CDR3 nucleotides read TGTGCCTGGTCGACAGGGGCGGCCTACGAGCAGTACTTC. The chain has TRBV30 and TRBJ2-7; 8 positions match TRBD1. The CDR3 is 13 amino acids. Germline V gene lookup returns CDR1 GTSNPN and CDR2 SVGIG (reference sequence). Germline trimming cut 5 bases from V and 2 bases from J; bases unmatched to any gene: 5.

CDR3 DNA sequence: TGTGCCAGCAGTGACGGCGGCCCTCGGGAGCAGTACTTC. This gives the protein CASSDGGPREQYF. The gene calls are TRBV6-1 and TRBJ2-7; D is undetermined. Trimming pared 3 bases from V and 7 bases from J, leaving 13 bases between. Germline V CDR1 and CDR2: MNHNS, SASEGT. The CDR3 has 13 residues.

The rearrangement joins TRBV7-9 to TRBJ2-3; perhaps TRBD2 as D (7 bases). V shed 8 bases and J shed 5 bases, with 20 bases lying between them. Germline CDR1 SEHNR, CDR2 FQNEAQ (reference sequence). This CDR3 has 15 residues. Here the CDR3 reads CASGSRREGGDTQYF. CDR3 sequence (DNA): TGTGCCAGCGGGAGTCGGAGGGAGGGGGGAGATACGCAGTATTTT. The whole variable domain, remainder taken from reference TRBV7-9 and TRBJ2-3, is DTGVSQNPRHKITKRGQNVTFRCDPISEHNRLYWYRQTLGQGPEFLTYFQNEAQLEKSRLLSDRFSAERPKGSFSTLEIQRTEQGDSAMYLCASGSRREGGDTQYFGPGTRLTVL.

The CDR3: CAWSVGAGGGYTF. CDR3 nucleotide sequence: TGTGCCTGGAGTGTAGGCGCCGGGGGTGGCTACACCTTC. The chain recombines TRBV30 with TRBJ1-2, with D possibly TRBD1 on 5 matching bases. V lost 0 bases and J lost 7, with 12 bases in between. This CDR3 is built from 13 residues. CDR1 and CDR2 (germline): GTSNPN, SVGIG (reference sequence).

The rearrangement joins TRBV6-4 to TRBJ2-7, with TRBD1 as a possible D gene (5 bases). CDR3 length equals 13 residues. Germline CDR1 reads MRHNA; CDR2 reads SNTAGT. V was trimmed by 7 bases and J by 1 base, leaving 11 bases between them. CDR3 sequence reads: CASKSTDSYEQYF. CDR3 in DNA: TGTGCCAGCAAATCGACAGATTCCTACGAGCAGTACTTC.

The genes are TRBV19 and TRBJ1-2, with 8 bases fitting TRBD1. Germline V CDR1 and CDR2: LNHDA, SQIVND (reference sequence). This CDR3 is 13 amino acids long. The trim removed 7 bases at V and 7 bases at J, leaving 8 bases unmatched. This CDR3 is CASTKDRVGGYTF. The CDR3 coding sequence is TGTGCCAGTACCAAGGACAGGGTTGGTGGCTACACCTTC.